This entry features one TCR beta chain sequence. J was trimmed by 4 bases and V by 0 bases; bases with no gene match: 5. Germline V gene sequence: CDR1 SGDLS, CDR2 YYNGEE. This CDR3 spans 16 amino acids. This sample stems from a study of control samples from healthy donors and cancer patients. Profiled with immunoSEQ multiplex PCR; TCRdb holds only in-frame clones, not every one. The table includes 110,000 to 150,000 clones, about 90% detected once. The genes are TRBV9 and TRBJ2-3; 10 positions match TRBD2. This receptor was identified in a man aged 18-30 years in good health. The sample was blood. The CDR3 DNA reads TGTGCCAGCAGCGTAGTAGCGGGGGGCCATTCAGATACGCAGTATTTT. Translated: CASSVVAGGHSDTQYF.